One sample yielded the 19 T cell receptor beta chains listed below, sequenced in a study of graft-versus-host responses after intestinal transplantation. Sequencing used immunoSEQ multiplex PCR; TCRdb keeps in-frame clones, though not all of them. The profile covers 99,000 or so clones, with roughly 83% appearing a single time and around 1.4% taken by the ten largest. The source material was PBMCs, sampled 255 days after intestinal transplant. The receptors originated from a human patient who received an intestinal transplant, so some T cells may come from the graft donor.

V gene TRBV7-9 combines with J gene TRBJ1-3, with D unresolved. The germline CDR1 and CDR2 sequences are SEHNR and FQNEAQ (reference sequence). CDR3 length equals 13 residues. V was clipped by 2 bases and J by 8 bases, with 10 bases between them. The DNA of the CDR3 is TGTGCCAGCAGCTTACGAGCGGCGGACACCATATATTTT. It encodes CASSLRAADTIYF. The complete variable domain, with remaining parts taken from reference TRBV7-9 and TRBJ1-3, reads DTGVSQNPRHKITKRGQNVTFRCDPISEHNRLYWYRQTLGQGPEFLTYFQNEAQLEKSRLLSDRFSAERPKGSFSTLEIQRTEQGDSAMYLCASSLRAADTIYFGEGSWLTVV.

A single count supports this clone. CDR3 protein: CASSIGTSEQYV. CDR3 nucleotide sequence: TGTGCCAGCAGCATCGGGACTAGCGAGCAGTACGTC. The chain couples TRBV6-1 to TRBJ2-7, with 8 bases identical to TRBD2. CDR1 and CDR2 from the germline V gene are MNHNS and SASEGT. The V segment lost 6 bases and the J segment 6 bases; nucleotides outside the gene matches: 4. The CDR3 is made up of 12 amino acids.

The rearrangement joins TRBV5-1 to TRBJ2-5; D might be TRBD2 (6 bases). The CDR3 length is 13 residues. The germline gives CDR1 SGHRS, CDR2 YFSETQ. Trimming removed 0 bases at V and 8 bases at J, with 11 bases between. Here the CDR3 reads CASSLGLEATQYF. The CDR3 DNA sequence: TGCGCCAGCAGCTTGGGACTAGAAGCCACCCAGTACTTC.

The chain uses TRBV7-8 and TRBJ2-5; no clear D gene. Trimming took off 4 bases at V and 3 bases at J, with 9 bases between the two ends. This CDR3 spans 13 amino acids. The germline V gene encodes CDR1 SGHVS and CDR2 FQNEAQ. The CDR3 DNA reads TGTGCCAGCAGCTCTCGACCCGAAGAGACCCAGTACTTC. Protein product: CASSSRPEETQYF.

DNA for the CDR3: TGTGCCAGCAGTTTATGGGGACAGGGAAGGAACACTGAAGCTTTCTTT. Amino acids: CASSLWGQGRNTEAFF. The chain carries TRBV28 and TRBJ1-1; 9 bases match TRBD1. Germline V gives CDR1 MDHEN, CDR2 SYDVKM. The CDR3 consists of 16 residues. V dropped 0 bases and J dropped 1; count of bases not matched to a gene: 3. Supplemented by reference TRBV28 and TRBJ1-1, the full variable domain reads DVKVTQSSRYLVKRTGEKVFLECVQDMDHENMFWYRQDPGLGLRLIYFSYDVKMKEKGDIPEGYSVSREKKERFSLILESASTNQTSMYLCASSLWGQGRNTEAFFGQGTRLTVV.

The V call is TRBV29-1, the J call TRBJ1-1; a possible D gene is TRBD1 (6 bases). Trimming removed 4 bases at V and 1 base at J, with 19 bases between. The CDR3 loop spans 16 amino acids. Germline CDR1 is SQVTM and CDR2 is ANQGSEA. CDR3 residues: CSVATFSQGRNTEAFF. The CDR3 DNA follows: TGCAGCGTTGCTACATTCTCACAGGGAAGGAACACTGAAGCTTTCTTT.

V is TRBV4-1 and J is TRBJ2-1; 9 bases line up with TRBD2. The CDR3 contains 18 residues. Germline CDR1 reads MGHRA; CDR2 reads YSYEKL. V shed 0 bases and J 5 bases; nucleotides not matched to a gene: 11. CDR3 sequence (DNA): TGCGCCAGCAGCCAAGAGTCCCCAAGCCTAGCGGGACACAATGAGCAGTTCTTC. Protein: CASSQESPSLAGHNEQFF.

The chain employs TRBV7-8 and TRBJ2-2; no reliable D call. Per the germline V gene, CDR1 is SGHVS and CDR2 is FQNEAQ. The CDR3 extends over 12 amino acids. The V end lost 3 bases, the J end lost 6 bases, and 5 bases lay between the germline ends. Here the CDR3 reads CASSFGAGELFF. Here the CDR3 DNA reads TGTGCCAGCAGCTTTGGGGCCGGGGAGCTGTTTTTT. Full variable domain (remainder filled in from reference TRBV7-8 and TRBJ2-2): GAGVSQSPRYKVAKRGQDVALRCDPISGHVSLFWYQQALGQGPEFLTYFQNEAQLDKSGLPSDRFFAERPEGSVSTLKIQRTQQEDSAVYLCASSFGAGELFFGEGSRLTVL.

Note on this clone: At one end, the junction sequence differs from germline, possibly due to a read error. The sample holds other DNA sequences that translate to the same CDR3. V and J are TRBV5-1 and TRBJ2-2; 7 positions match TRBD1. The V gene's germline CDR1 is SGHRS and CDR2 YFSETQ. The CDR3 totals 16 residues. CDR3 nucleotide sequence: TGCGCTAGCACAAAAACAGGACAGGCGAACACCGGGGAGCTGTTTTTT. Protein: CASTKTGQANTGELFF.

The genes are TRBV9 and TRBJ1-1; tentatively, D is TRBD1 (5 bases). The CDR3 length is 14 residues. The germline CDR1 and CDR2 sequences are SGDLS and YYNGEE. The V and J ends lost 4 bases and 4 bases respectively, with 14 bases between them. The CDR3 loop is CASSPYQGSTEAFF. DNA for the CDR3: TGTGCCAGCAGCCCTTACCAGGGAAGCACTGAAGCTTTCTTT.

The V call is TRBV7-9, the J call TRBJ2-5, with D perhaps matching TRBD1 (6 bases). The V and J ends lost 2 bases and 5 bases respectively, with 21 bases between them. The germline V gene has CDR1 SEHNR and CDR2 FQNEAQ (reference sequence). The length of the CDR3 is 17 residues. CDR3 sequence (DNA): TGTGCCAGCAGCTTAAGATTGGCCGACAGGTCGGTCGAGACCCAGTACTTC. Translation: CASSLRLADRSVETQYF.

The chain carries TRBV11-2 and TRBJ2-3, with 11 bases lining up with TRBD2. The CDR3 consists of 17 residues. V was pared by 3 bases and J by 3 bases, with 8 bases of the junction left unmatched. The germline CDR1 and CDR2 sequences are SGHAT and FQNNGV. The CDR3 sequence is CASSLASGGRLTDTQYF. CDR3 nucleotide sequence: TGTGCCAGCAGCTTGGCTAGCGGGGGGAGACTGACAGATACGCAGTATTTT.

This clone has a single count. The CDR3 nucleotides read TGTGCCAGCAGCCCCCCGGTTCCAAAGGAGACCCAGTACTTC. Amino acid sequence: CASSPPVPKETQYF. The J gene is TRBJ2-5, the V gene TRBV5-6; D is uncertain. The germline V gene has CDR1 SGHDT and CDR2 YYEEEE. The CDR3 runs 14 residues. Trimming removed 4 bases from V and 5 bases from J, with 15 bases in between.

The chain has TRBV5-6 and TRBJ2-2; D is possibly TRBD2 (5 bases). In germline, CDR1 is SGHDT, CDR2 YYEEEE. V lost 9 bases and J lost 5, with 14 bases in between. The CDR3 covers 13 residues. CDR3 bases: TGTGCCACCCGAGCGGCCCCGACCGGGGAGCTGTTTTTT. Translating it yields CATRAAPTGELFF.

The J gene is TRBJ2-7, the V gene TRBV5-1, with a weak D call TRBD1 (5 bases). The V and J ends lost 1 base and 4 bases respectively, with 9 bases between them. Germline CDR1 reads SGHRS; CDR2 reads YFSETQ. The CDR3 covers 13 residues. The CDR3 region has the DNA TGCGCCAGCAGCTTGAACCAGGGATACGAGCAGTACTTC. Its protein is CASSLNQGYEQYF.

The V gene is TRBV29-1, the J gene TRBJ1-2; perhaps TRBD1 as D (6 bases). Germline CDR1 SQVTM, CDR2 ANQGSEA. V lost 4 bases and J 2 bases, leaving 14 bases between the germline ends. The CDR3 loop spans 14 amino acids. CDR3 region: CSVVGQTINYGYTF. Here the CDR3 DNA reads TGCAGCGTTGTTGGACAGACTATAAACTATGGCTACACCTTC.

The rearrangement joins TRBV5-1 to TRBJ2-7, with D hard to call. CDR1 and CDR2 (germline): SGHRS, YFSETQ. CDR3 size: 13 residues. V was pared by 0 bases and J by 3 bases, with 7 bases between. CDR3 nucleotides: TGCGCCAGCAGCTTGGGACCTTACTACGAGCAGTACTTC. Translated: CASSLGPYYEQYF.

J is TRBJ2-3 and V is TRBV27, with 13 bases aligning to TRBD2. The germline V gene has CDR1 MNHEY and CDR2 SMNVEV (reference sequence). With 3 bases clipped from V and 1 base from J, the junction kept 13 bases outside the gene matches. The CDR3 is 20 amino acids. CDR3 bases: TGTGCCAGCAGTTTTTTGACTAGCGGGGGGTCCCCGGTTGGCACAGATACGCAGTATTTT. Its protein product is CASSFLTSGGSPVGTDTQYF.

This clone was observed a few times. The chain recombines TRBV28 with TRBJ2-3; weak D call: TRBD2 (5 bases). CDR1 and CDR2 (germline): MDHEN, SYDVKM. Trimming removed 3 bases at V and 1 base at J, with 11 bases between. CDR3 length equals 15 residues. The CDR3 DNA follows: TGTGCCAGCAGTTTTCGAGACTACCGCACAGATACGCAGTATTTT. As protein: CASSFRDYRTDTQYF.